Listed here is a single T cell receptor beta chain. Its antigen is currently unknown. This entry belongs to a study of T cell responses to AZD1222 COVID-19 vaccine. Study conclusions and caveats: Dominant at 160-218 and 743-854, vaccine-associated CD4 TCRs also spanned spike. Repertoires were obtained only post-peak T cell response.

Profiled with immunoSEQ multiplex PCR; TCRdb holds only in-frame clones, not every one. The sample consists of around 110,000 clones, around 94% of them appearing once. V was shortened by 3 bases and J by 5 bases, with 8 bases between the two germline ends. The CDR3 has 13 amino acids. Germline CDR1 and CDR2: MDHEN and SYDVKM. Analysis merged second doses at about 4 or about 12 weeks. This clonotype originated in an adult who received the AZD1222 COVID-19 vaccine. J is TRBJ2-1 and V is TRBV28; D gene ambiguous. The specimen comprised peripheral blood, sampled 28 days after the second AZD1222 dose. CDR3 DNA: TGTGCCAGCAGTTTCGACGTGGACAATGAGCAGTTCTTC. This encodes CASSFDVDNEQFF. The whole variable domain, remainder taken from reference TRBV28 and TRBJ2-1, is DVKVTQSSRYLVKRTGEKVFLECVQDMDHENMFWYRQDPGLGLRLIYFSYDVKMKEKGDIPEGYSVSREKKERFSLILESASTNQTSMYLCASSFDVDNEQFFGPGTRLTVL.